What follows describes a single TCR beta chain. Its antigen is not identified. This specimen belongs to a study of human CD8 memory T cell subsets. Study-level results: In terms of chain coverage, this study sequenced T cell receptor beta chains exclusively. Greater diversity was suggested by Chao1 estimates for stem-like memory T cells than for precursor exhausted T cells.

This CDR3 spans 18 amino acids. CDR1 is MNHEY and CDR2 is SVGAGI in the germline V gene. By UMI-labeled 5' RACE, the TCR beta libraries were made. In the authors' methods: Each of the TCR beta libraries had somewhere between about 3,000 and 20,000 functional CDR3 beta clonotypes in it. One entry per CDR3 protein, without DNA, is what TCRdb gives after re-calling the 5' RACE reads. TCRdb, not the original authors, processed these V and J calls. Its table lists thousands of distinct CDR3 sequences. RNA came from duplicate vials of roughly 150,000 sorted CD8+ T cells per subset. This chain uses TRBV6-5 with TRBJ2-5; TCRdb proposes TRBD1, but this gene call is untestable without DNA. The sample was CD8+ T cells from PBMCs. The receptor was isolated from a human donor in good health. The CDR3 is CASSSKWTSSSYQETQYF.